The clone carrying this TCR beta chain appeared a few times. A clone one base away is much larger, so this may be a read error. CDR1 and CDR2 (germline): SGHAT, FQNNGV. The CDR3 extends over 13 amino acids. V shed 5 bases and J 4 bases; nucleotides not matched to a gene: 4. This entry is derived from a study of shared clonotypes between healthy human individuals. The data were produced by immunoSEQ multiplex PCR, yet TCRdb's version contains in-frame clones alone and is incomplete. The data contain approximately 640,000 clones, around 90% of them singletons. Sequencing was performed on memory CD8+ T cells from PBMCs. The subset denotes: CD45RO+ cells pooled with CCR7-negative TemRA cells. This TCR derives from a man aged 18 to 35 in good health. Some clones in this sample may be carry-over from other donors' samples. This chain connects TRBV11-2 to TRBJ1-1; 7 bases map to TRBD1. CDR3 sequence: CASSPGTATEAFF. For the CDR3, the DNA is TGTGCCAGCAGCCCCGGGACAGCCACTGAAGCTTTCTTT.